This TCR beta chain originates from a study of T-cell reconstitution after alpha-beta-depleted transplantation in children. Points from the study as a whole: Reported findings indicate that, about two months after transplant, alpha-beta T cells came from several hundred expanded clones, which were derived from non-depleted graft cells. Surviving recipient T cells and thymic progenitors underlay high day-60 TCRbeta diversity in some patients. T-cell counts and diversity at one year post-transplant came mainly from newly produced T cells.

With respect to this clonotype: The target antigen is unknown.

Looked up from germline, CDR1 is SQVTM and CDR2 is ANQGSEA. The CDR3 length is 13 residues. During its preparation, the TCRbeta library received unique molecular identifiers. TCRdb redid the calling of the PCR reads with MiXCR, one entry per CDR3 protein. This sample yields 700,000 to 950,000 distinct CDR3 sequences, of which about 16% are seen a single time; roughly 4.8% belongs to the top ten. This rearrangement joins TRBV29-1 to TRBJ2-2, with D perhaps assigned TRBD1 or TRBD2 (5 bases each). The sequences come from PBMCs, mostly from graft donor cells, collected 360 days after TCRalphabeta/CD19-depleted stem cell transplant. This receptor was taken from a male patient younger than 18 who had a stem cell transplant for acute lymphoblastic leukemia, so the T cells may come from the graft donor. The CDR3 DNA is TGCAGAGGGGAATTAGGGAGCACCGGGGAGCTGTTTTTT. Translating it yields CRGELGSTGELFF.